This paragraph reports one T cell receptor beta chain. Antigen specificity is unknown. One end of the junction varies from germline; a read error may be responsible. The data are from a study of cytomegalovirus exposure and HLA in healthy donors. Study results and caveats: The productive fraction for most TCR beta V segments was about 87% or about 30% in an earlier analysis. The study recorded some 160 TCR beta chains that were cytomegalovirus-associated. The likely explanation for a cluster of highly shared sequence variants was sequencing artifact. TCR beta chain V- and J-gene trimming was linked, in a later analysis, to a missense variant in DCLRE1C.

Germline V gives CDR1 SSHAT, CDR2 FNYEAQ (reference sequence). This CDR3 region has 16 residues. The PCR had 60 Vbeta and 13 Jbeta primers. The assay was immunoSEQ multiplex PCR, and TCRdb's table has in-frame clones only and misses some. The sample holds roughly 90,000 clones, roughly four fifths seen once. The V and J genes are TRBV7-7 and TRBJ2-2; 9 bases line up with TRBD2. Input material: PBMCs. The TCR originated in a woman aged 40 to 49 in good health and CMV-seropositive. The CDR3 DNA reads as TGTGCTAGCAGCTTAGGTAGCGGGAGGAACACCGGGGAGCTGTTTTTT. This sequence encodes CASSLGSGRNTGELFF. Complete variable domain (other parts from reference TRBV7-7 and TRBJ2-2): GAGVSQSPRYKVTKRGQDVTLRCDPISSHATLYWYQQALGQGPEFLTYFNYEAQPDKSGLPSDRFSAERPEGSISTLTIQRTEQRDSAMYRCASSLGSGRNTGELFFGEGSRLTVL.